These 10 T cell receptor beta chains came from one sample sequenced in a study of early T cells in non-severe SARS-CoV-2 infection. One entry per CDR3 protein results from TCRdb running MiXCR on the 5' RACE reads. The table shows about 82,000 distinct CDR3 sequences, with less than 15% occurring only once. Sequencing was performed on whole blood. Receptors originate from an adult who was a healthcare worker with PCR-confirmed SARS-CoV-2 infection or an uninfected control (not recorded which).

This clonotype appeared a few times. CDR3 DNA sequence: TGTGCCAGCAGCTCGCAGCAGGGGACTAATGAAAAACTGTTTTTT. Protein product: CASSSQQGTNEKLFF. V usage is TRBV7-2 and J usage is TRBJ1-4; perhaps TRBD1 as D (6 bases). The CDR3 length is 15 residues. Trimming took 4 bases from V and 2 from J, leaving 11 bases between them. From germline, CDR1 is SGHTA and CDR2 FQGNSA.

The chain carries TRBV18 and TRBJ2-3, with 11 bases that match TRBD2. Per the germline V gene, CDR1 is KGHSH and CDR2 is LQKENI. CDR3 length: 16 amino acids. Trimming cost V 4 bases and J 2 bases; bases outside gene matches: 5. CDR3 in amino acids: CASSLTSGGHTDTQYF. Written as DNA, the CDR3 is TGTGCCAGCTCACTTACTAGCGGGGGCCACACAGATACGCAGTATTTT.

This clonotype was counted only a few times. The gene calls are TRBV4-2 and TRBJ1-2, with D unresolved. This CDR3 contains 12 residues. Deletions cut 1 base from V and 4 bases from J, with 4 bases between. Germline CDR1 and CDR2: LGHNA and YNFKEQ. CDR3 nucleotides: TGTGCCAGCAGCCAAGGACTCTATGGCTACACCTTC. This translates into CASSQGLYGYTF.

This clonotype occurred many times. This chain links TRBV12-3 or TRBV12-4 with TRBJ2-3; 11 positions agree with TRBD2. The CDR3 consists of 17 residues. Losses at the gene ends were 1 base for V and 4 bases for J; bases not matched to a gene: 7. In DNA, the CDR3 is TGTGCCAGCAGTTTAGGCCCACTAGCGGGAGTGCCAGATACGCAGTATTTT. It translates to CASSLGPLAGVPDTQYF.

This clonotype was picked up a small number of times. This chain uses TRBV7-2 with TRBJ1-4, with a tentative D call TRBD1 (5 bases). Per germline, CDR1 SGHTA and CDR2 FQGNSA. The CDR3 sequence is 15 residues long. Trimming left V 5 bases short and J 7 bases short, with 17 bases between. CDR3 DNA: TGTGCCAGCAGCCTGGGGGAGTTCTCAGGTGAAAAACTGTTTTTT. It yields the protein CASSLGEFSGEKLFF.

This clonotype was counted at least ten times. The genes are TRBV10-3 and TRBJ1-1, with a possible D match to TRBD1 (5 bases). The CDR3 spans 15 residues. The V gene lost 2 bases and the J gene lost 3 bases, with 13 bases spanning the gap. Germline assignment: CDR1 ENHRY and CDR2 SYGVKD. CDR3 protein: CAISEAGGVYTEAFF. In nucleotides, the CDR3 is TGTGCCATCAGTGAGGCTGGAGGGGTCTACACTGAAGCTTTCTTT.

The V call is TRBV6-6, the J call TRBJ1-2, with unresolved D. V gave up 5 bases and J gave up 1 base, with 14 bases separating them. The CDR3 is 15 residues long. Germline V lookup: CDR1 MNHNY, CDR2 SVGAGI (reference sequence). The CDR3 region has the DNA TGTGCCAGCAGTGCCCGCGGGCTCGATAACTATGGCTACACCTTC. It encodes CASSARGLDNYGYTF.

This clonotype was counted many times. V usage is TRBV4-1 and J usage is TRBJ1-1; D remains ambiguous. The CDR3 has 14 residues. The germline V and J ends were trimmed by 1 base and 0 bases, with 6 bases remaining between them. CDR1 is MGHRA, CDR2 YSYEKL, per germline. The CDR3 loop is CASSQGVLNTEAFF. CDR3 in DNA: TGCGCCAGCAGCCAAGGAGTATTGAACACTGAAGCTTTCTTT.

This clonotype was observed at least ten times. This chain joins TRBV29-1 and TRBJ1-1; D is ambiguous. CDR3 length: 11 residues. Deletions cut 1 base from V and 4 bases from J, with 4 bases between. CDR1 SQVTM and CDR2 ANQGSEA come from the germline V gene. The CDR3 DNA follows: TGCAGCGTTGAAGGAAGCACTGAAGCTTTCTTT. Translated, it gives CSVEGSTEAFF.

In this sample, this clonotype turned up a few times. The rearrangement uses TRBV20-1 and TRBJ2-7, with TRBD2 matching over 8 bases. The CDR3 extends over 13 amino acids. The germline V gene encodes CDR1 DFQATT and CDR2 SNEGSKA (reference sequence). The J segment lost 3 bases and the V segment lost 3 bases, leaving 4 bases of the junction unmatched. CDR3 residues: CSASSGIYYEQYF. CDR3 coding DNA: TGCAGTGCTAGTAGCGGGATATACTACGAGCAGTACTTC.